Included here is one TCR beta chain sequence, with context. Assay: immunoSEQ multiplex PCR; the TCRdb copy retains only in-frame clones and omits some. The sample gives 250,000 or so clones, nearly 90% of which show up once; under 4% is in the top ten. This CDR3 has 15 residues. The V gene's germline CDR1 is SGHVS and CDR2 FQNEAQ. Unmatched junction bases numbered 6, after V lost 5 bases and J lost 3 bases. These data come from a study of blood T cell repertoires in COVID-19. The sequenced material came from peripheral blood. This receptor was obtained from a man younger than 35 with active or convalescent COVID-19. The chain combines TRBV7-8 with TRBJ2-2, with 7 bases matching TRBD1. The CDR3 here is CASSRGGADTGELFF. CDR3 sequence (DNA): TGTGCCAGCAGCCGAGGGGGCGCGGACACCGGGGAGCTGTTTTTT.